The 21 T cell receptor beta chains below come from one sample, sequenced in a study of CD8 T cells in ankylosing spondylitis. TCRdb ran MiXCR on the 5' RACE reads and lists one entry per CDR3 protein. The data hold some 180,000 distinct CDR3 sequences, with roughly 18% observed a single time. The specimen was blood, either unsorted or a sorted T cell fraction (not recorded which). The source is a male donor aged 10-30 years with ankylosing spondylitis or in good health (not recorded which).

This clonotype was seen repeatedly, ten times or more. V usage is TRBV25-1 and J usage is TRBJ2-3, with D perhaps assigned TRBD1 or TRBD2 (5 bases each). CDR1 MGHDK and CDR2 SYGVNS come from the germline V gene. The CDR3 contains 15 residues. V was clipped by 6 bases and J by 2 bases, with 15 bases between them. The CDR3 coding sequence is TGTGCCAGCAGCCGATCCGGGACCCTCACAGATACGCAGTATTTT. Residues: CASSRSGTLTDTQYF.

This clonotype appeared many times. V is TRBV20-1 and J is TRBJ2-4; 8 bases line up with TRBD1. Unmatched junction bases numbered 10, after V lost 6 bases and J lost 15 bases. Germline V CDR1 and CDR2: DFQATT, SNEGSKA (reference sequence). This CDR3 has 11 amino acids. The CDR3 bases are TGCAGTGCAATTTCCAGGGGGCGAGGGTACTTC. Encoded protein: CSAISRGRGYF.

This clonotype was seen ten or more times. The rearrangement joins TRBV25-1 to TRBJ1-2; D gene unclear. V dropped 8 bases and J dropped 0 bases, with 19 bases sitting between them. The germline V gene has CDR1 MGHDK and CDR2 SYGVNS. This CDR3 contains 16 residues. The DNA of the CDR3 is TGTGCCAGCGCCCCCTCAGACATACTCGCTAACTATGGCTACACCTTC. Translation gives CASAPSDILANYGYTF.

This clonotype was seen ten or more times. V and J are TRBV10-2 and TRBJ1-5, with D perhaps matching TRBD1 (6 bases). Germline CDR1 reads WSHSY; CDR2 reads SAAADI. Trimming shortened V by 3 bases and J by 0 bases, and 15 bases separated the two germline ends. CDR3 length equals 17 residues. The CDR3 nucleotides are TGCGCCAGCAGTGAACCGGGGGGCCCCTCTAGCAATCAGCCCCAGCATTTT. This translates into CASSEPGGPSSNQPQHF.

This clonotype was recorded at least ten times. The chain recombines TRBV7-9 with TRBJ2-7; TRBD1 is a possible D gene (5 bases). V lost 1 base and J lost 5, with 15 bases in between. The CDR3 runs 15 residues. The germline CDR1 and CDR2 sequences are SEHNR and FQNEAQ (reference sequence). The CDR3 protein is CASSLEAGRDNEQYV. The CDR3 bases are TGTGCCAGCAGCTTAGAGGCCGGCAGGGATAACGAGCAGTACGTC.

In this sample, this clonotype turned up many times. The chain has TRBV6-1 and TRBJ1-5, with 10 bases matching TRBD1. J lost 4 bases, V lost 8 bases, and 8 bases had no gene match. Per the germline V gene, CDR1 is MNHNS and CDR2 is SASEGT. The CDR3 contains 15 residues. In DNA form, the CDR3 reads TGTGCCAGCGCCACCCTGGGACAGGGGAATCAGCCCCAGCATTTT. Its translation is CASATLGQGNQPQHF.

There are many counts of this clonotype. The rearrangement links TRBV29-1 to TRBJ1-2; D not resolved. The germline gives CDR1 SQVTM, CDR2 ANQGSEA. The CDR3 spans 11 residues. Trimming removed 3 bases at V and 7 bases at J, with 9 bases between. This CDR3 is CSVDFGFGYTF. The CDR3, as DNA: TGCAGCGTTGATTTTGGGTTTGGCTACACCTTC.

This clonotype was recorded many times. The chain is built from TRBV7-9 and TRBJ1-1; possibly TRBD1 for D (6 bases). The ends were cut back, 5 bases at V and 7 bases at J, with 20 bases in the middle. This CDR3 has 15 amino acids. Germline CDR1 SEHNR, CDR2 FQNEAQ (reference sequence). The CDR3, as DNA: TGTGCCAGCAGCCAGGGACACGGGGGCCCCTTTGAAGCTTTCTTT. Encoded protein: CASSQGHGGPFEAFF. Using reference TRBV7-9 and TRBJ1-1 for the parts outside the CDR3, the full variable domain is DTGVSQNPRHKITKRGQNVTFRCDPISEHNRLYWYRQTLGQGPEFLTYFQNEAQLEKSRLLSDRFSAERPKGSFSTLEIQRTEQGDSAMYLCASSQGHGGPFEAFFGQGTRLTVV.

This clonotype has ten or more counts. V usage is TRBV12-3 or TRBV12-4 and J usage is TRBJ1-6; TRBD1 is a possible D gene (6 bases). The CDR3 extends over 13 amino acids. Trimming removed 8 bases from V and 5 bases from J, with 10 bases in between. CDR3 residues: CASSRDNNSPLHF. The CDR3 nucleotides read TGTGCCAGCTCCCGGGACAATAATTCACCCCTCCACTTT.

This clonotype was seen ten or more times. This chain uses TRBV12-3 or TRBV12-4 with TRBJ2-3; 11 bases match TRBD2. This CDR3 has 15 residues. Trimming removed 4 bases from V and 2 bases from J; junction bases left unmatched: 2. The CDR3 coding sequence is TGTGCCAGCAGTTCGACTAGCGGGGTCACAGATACGCAGTATTTT. Amino acids: CASSSTSGVTDTQYF.

The table lists this clonotype with many counts. This chain links TRBV14 with TRBJ2-7; 11 positions agree with TRBD2. The V gene end was trimmed by 0 bases and the J gene end by 6 bases; junction bases not matched to a gene: 10. The CDR3 contains 17 residues. CDR1 is SGHDN and CDR2 is FVKESK in the germline V gene. As DNA, the CDR3 is TGTGCCAGCAGCCAAGACTCTAGCGGGAGGCCCTCTGGCGAGCAGTACTTC. Protein sequence: CASSQDSSGRPSGEQYF.

This clonotype has a count of ten or more. The chain uses TRBV25-1 and TRBJ2-5; tentatively, D is TRBD1 (5 bases). This CDR3 is built from 14 residues. Germline CDR1 and CDR2: MGHDK and SYGVNS. Trimming took 4 bases from V and 2 from J, leaving 11 bases between them. The chain's CDR3 is CASSGWGPQETQYF. As DNA, the CDR3 is TGTGCCAGCAGTGGATGGGGCCCTCAAGAGACCCAGTACTTC.

In DNA form, the CDR3 reads TGCAGTGCTAGAGGGCAGTACCCCATCTCCCGACAGTTCTTC. Amino acids: CSARGQYPISRQFF. The J gene is TRBJ2-1, the V gene TRBV20-1, with D uncertain. Germline V gene sequence: CDR1 DFQATT, CDR2 SNEGSKA (reference sequence). The CDR3 runs 14 residues. Deletions cut 1 base from V and 13 bases from J, with 20 bases between.

There are many counts of this clonotype. J is TRBJ2-7 and V is TRBV27; TRBD1 matches at 7 bases. The length of the CDR3 is 14 residues. The germline CDR1 and CDR2 sequences are MNHEY and SMNVEV (reference sequence). Trimming at V came to 4 bases and at J to 2 bases, leaving 5 bases not matched to a gene. This CDR3 reads CASSSGTATYEQYV. In nucleotides, the CDR3 is TGTGCCAGCAGTTCGGGGACAGCTACCTACGAGCAGTACGTC.

This clonotype has ten or more counts. The chain carries TRBV5-1 and TRBJ2-4; D is possibly TRBD1 (5 bases). From germline, CDR1 is SGHRS and CDR2 YFSETQ. This CDR3 has 14 residues. Trimming shortened V by 3 bases and J by 7 bases, and 14 bases separated the two germline ends. CDR3 DNA sequence: TGCGCCAGCAGCTCACCCCAGGGAAATAACATTCAGTACTTC. It is translated as CASSSPQGNNIQYF.

At least ten counts were recorded for this clonotype. The chain links TRBV28 to TRBJ2-3; perhaps TRBD1 as D (6 bases). V gave up 7 bases and J gave up 8 bases, with 16 bases separating them. Germline V gene lookup returns CDR1 MDHEN and CDR2 SYDVKM. The CDR3 is 13 residues long. The CDR3 spells CASTLIRGGTQYF. The DNA of the CDR3 is TGTGCCAGCACCCTTATCAGAGGGGGTACGCAGTATTTT.

Concerning this clonotype: With a much larger clone just one base away, this may be a read error. V and J are TRBV2 and TRBJ2-1; no definite D call. Germline CDR1 is SNHLY and CDR2 is FYNNEI. The CDR3 runs to 12 residues. The V and J ends lost 7 bases and 13 bases respectively, with 17 bases between them. CDR3 sequence: CASTLLLSDQFF. Written as DNA, the CDR3 is TGTGCCAGCACATTGTTGCTATCGGACCAGTTCTTC.

This clonotype occurred many times. The V call is TRBV20-1, the J call TRBJ2-1; 9 bases fit TRBD2. The V gene's germline CDR1 is DFQATT and CDR2 SNEGSKA (reference sequence). V shed 3 bases, J shed 9 bases, and the junction held 6 bases outside the gene matches. The CDR3 extends over 13 amino acids. DNA of the CDR3: TGCAGTGCTAGTAGCCTAGCGGGAATTGAGCAGTTCTTC. It is translated as CSASSLAGIEQFF.

This chain uses TRBV29-1 with TRBJ2-2, with 7 bases matching TRBD1. Germline V gene sequence: CDR1 SQVTM, CDR2 ANQGSEA. The CDR3 contains 13 residues. The trim removed 7 bases at V and 5 bases at J, leaving 7 bases unmatched. The chain's CDR3 is CSDVPQGTGELFF. Here the CDR3 DNA reads TGCAGCGATGTCCCACAGGGGACCGGGGAGCTGTTTTTT.

In its sample, this clonotype was seen many times. The chain combines TRBV7-8 with TRBJ2-5; maybe TRBD2 (7 bases). Germline V gene lookup returns CDR1 SGHVS and CDR2 FQNEAQ. V gave up 7 bases and J gave up 4 bases, with 19 bases separating them. CDR3 length: 15 amino acids. As DNA, the CDR3 is TGTGCCAGCACCCTATCCGGGGGGCGTGCAGAGACCCAGTACTTC. It translates to CASTLSGGRAETQYF. Full variable domain (remainder filled in from reference TRBV7-8 and TRBJ2-5): GAGVSQSPRYKVAKRGQDVALRCDPISGHVSLFWYQQALGQGPEFLTYFQNEAQLDKSGLPSDRFFAERPEGSVSTLKIQRTQQEDSAVYLCASTLSGGRAETQYFGPGTRLLVL.

This clonotype has ten or more counts. The chain is built from TRBV12-3 or TRBV12-4 and TRBJ2-1; D ambiguous. This CDR3 is 11 amino acids long. Trimming cost V 2 bases and J 10 bases, with 6 bases left between them. CDR3: CASSLLTEQFF. The CDR3 DNA follows: TGTGCCAGCAGTTTATTGACCGAGCAGTTCTTC.